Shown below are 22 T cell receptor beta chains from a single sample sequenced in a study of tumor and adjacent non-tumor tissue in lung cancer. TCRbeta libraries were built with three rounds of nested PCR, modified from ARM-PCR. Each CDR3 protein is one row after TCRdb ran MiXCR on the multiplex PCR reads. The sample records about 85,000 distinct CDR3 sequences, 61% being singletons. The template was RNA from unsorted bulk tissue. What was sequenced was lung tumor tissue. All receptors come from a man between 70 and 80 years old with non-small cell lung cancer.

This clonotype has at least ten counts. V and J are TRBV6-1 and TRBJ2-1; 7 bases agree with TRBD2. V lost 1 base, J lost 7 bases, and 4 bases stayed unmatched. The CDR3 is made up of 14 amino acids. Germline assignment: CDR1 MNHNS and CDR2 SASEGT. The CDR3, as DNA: TGTGCCAGCAGTGAAGGGCTAGCGGCAAATGAGCAGTTCTTC. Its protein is CASSEGLAANEQFF.

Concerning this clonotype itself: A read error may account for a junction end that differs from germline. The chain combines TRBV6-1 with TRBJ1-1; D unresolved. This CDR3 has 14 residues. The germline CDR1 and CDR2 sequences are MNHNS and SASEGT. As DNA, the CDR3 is TGTGCCAGCAGAGAGTCGAACATGAACACTGAAGCTATCTTT. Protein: CASRESNMNTEAIF.

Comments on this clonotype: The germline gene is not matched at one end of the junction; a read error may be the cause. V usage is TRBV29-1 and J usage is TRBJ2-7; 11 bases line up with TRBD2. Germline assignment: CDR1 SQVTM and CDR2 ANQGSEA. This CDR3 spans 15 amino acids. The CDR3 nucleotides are TGCAGCGTTGCCCCAACTAGCGGGAGCACCTACGAGCGGTACTTC. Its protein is CSVAPTSGSTYERYF.

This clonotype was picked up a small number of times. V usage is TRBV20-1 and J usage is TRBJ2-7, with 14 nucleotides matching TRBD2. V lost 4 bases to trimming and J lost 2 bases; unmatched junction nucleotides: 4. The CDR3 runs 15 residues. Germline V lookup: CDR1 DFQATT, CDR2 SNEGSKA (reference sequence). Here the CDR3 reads CSATGTSGSPYEQYF. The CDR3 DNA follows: TGCAGTGCTACTGGGACTAGCGGGAGTCCCTACGAGCAGTACTTC.

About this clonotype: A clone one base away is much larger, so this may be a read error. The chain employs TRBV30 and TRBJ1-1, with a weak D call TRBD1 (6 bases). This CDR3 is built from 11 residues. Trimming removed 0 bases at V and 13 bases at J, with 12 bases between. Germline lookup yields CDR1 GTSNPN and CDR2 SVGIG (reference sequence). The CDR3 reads CAWSVGTFVFF. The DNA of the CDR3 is TGTGCCTGGAGTGTAGGGACATTTGTTTTCTTT.

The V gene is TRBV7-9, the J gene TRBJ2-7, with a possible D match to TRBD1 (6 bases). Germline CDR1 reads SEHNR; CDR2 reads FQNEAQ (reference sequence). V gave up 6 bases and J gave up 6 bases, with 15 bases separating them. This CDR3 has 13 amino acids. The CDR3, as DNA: TGTGCCAGCAGTCTAAATATGGGGGCCGAGCAGTACTTC. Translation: CASSLNMGAEQYF.

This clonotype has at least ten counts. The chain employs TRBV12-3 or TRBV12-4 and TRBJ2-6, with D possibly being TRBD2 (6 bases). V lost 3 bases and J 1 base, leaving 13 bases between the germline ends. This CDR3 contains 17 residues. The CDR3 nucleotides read TGTGCCAGCAGTTTTATGGGGGGAGGATCTGGGGCCAACGTCCTGACTTTC. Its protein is CASSFMGGGSGANVLTF.

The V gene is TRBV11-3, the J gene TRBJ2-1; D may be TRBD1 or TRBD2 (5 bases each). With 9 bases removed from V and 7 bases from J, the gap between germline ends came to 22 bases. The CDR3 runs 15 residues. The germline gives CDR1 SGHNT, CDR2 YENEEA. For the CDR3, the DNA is TGTGCCAGTACCCCCGACTATGGGGCCAATAATGAGCAGTTCTTC. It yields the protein CASTPDYGANNEQFF.

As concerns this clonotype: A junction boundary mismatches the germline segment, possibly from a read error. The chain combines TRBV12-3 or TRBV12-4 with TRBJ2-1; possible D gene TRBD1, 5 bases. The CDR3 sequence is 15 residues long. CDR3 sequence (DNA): TGTGCCAGCAGGTTAGGGCAGGGCTGGTGGAATGAGCAGTTCTTC. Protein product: CASRLGQGWWNEQFF.

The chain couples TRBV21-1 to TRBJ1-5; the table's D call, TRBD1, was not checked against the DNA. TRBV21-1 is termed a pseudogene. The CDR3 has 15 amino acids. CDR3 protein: CANSYGGRSNQPQHF. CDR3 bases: TGTGCCAACAGCTATGGGGGTAGAAGCAATCAGCCCCAGCATTTT.

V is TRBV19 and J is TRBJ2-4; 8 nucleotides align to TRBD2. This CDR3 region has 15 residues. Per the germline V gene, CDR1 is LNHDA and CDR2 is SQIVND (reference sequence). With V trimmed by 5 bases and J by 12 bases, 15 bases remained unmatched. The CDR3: CASSSLSGGDENQYF. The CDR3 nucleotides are TGTGCCAGTAGTTCCTTGAGCGGGGGCGACGAGAATCAGTACTTC.

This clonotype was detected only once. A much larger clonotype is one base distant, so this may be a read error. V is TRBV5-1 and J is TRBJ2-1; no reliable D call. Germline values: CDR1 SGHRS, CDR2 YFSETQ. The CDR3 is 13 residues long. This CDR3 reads CASSLAQWDEQSF. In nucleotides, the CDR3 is TGCGCCAGCAGCTTGGCTCAATGGGATGAGCAGTCCTTC.

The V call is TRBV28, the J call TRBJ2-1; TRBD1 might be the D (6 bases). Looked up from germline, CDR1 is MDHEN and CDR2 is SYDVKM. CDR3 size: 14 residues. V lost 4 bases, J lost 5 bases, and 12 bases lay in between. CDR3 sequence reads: CASSSSGTNNEQFF. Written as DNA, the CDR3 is TGTGCCAGCAGTTCTTCCGGGACAAACAATGAGCAGTTCTTC. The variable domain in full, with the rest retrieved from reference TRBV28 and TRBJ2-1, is DVKVTQSSRYLVKRTGEKVFLECVQDMDHENMFWYRQDPGLGLRLIYFSYDVKMKEKGDIPEGYSVSREKKERFSLILESASTNQTSMYLCASSSSGTNNEQFFGPGTRLTVL.

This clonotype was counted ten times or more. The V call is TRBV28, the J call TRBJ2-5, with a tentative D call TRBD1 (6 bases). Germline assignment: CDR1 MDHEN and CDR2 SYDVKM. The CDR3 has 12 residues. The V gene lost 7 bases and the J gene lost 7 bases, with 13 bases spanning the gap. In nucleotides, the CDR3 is TGTGCCAGCAACGACAGGTTTGGGACCCAGTACTTC. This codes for CASNDRFGTQYF.

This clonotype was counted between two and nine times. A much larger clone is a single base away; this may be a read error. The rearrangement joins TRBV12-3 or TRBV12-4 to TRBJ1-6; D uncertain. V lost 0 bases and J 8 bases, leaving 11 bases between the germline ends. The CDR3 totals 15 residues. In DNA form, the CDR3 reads TGTGCCAGCAGTTTAGCCATGGCTTCTGATTCACCCCTCCACTTT. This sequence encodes CASSLAMASDSPLHF.

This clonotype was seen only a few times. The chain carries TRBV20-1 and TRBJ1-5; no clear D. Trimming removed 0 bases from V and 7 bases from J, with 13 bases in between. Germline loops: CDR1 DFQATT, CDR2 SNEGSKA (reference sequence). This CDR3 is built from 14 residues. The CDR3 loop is CSARDLAGLQPQHF. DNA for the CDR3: TGCAGTGCTAGAGATCTCGCAGGACTACAGCCCCAGCATTTT.

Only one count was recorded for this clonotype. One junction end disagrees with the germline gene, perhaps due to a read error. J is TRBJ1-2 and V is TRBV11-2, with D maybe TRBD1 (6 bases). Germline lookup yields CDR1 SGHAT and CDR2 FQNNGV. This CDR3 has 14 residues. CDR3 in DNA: TGTGCCAACAGCTTAGCGACAGGATCGAGAGGCTACACCTTC. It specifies CANSLATGSRGYTF.

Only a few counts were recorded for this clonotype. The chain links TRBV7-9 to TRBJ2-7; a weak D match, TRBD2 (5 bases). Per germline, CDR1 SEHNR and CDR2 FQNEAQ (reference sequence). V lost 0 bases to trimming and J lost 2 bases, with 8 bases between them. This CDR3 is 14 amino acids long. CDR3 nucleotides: TGTGCCAGCAGCTTAGCGGGGAGAACCTACGAGCAGTACTTC. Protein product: CASSLAGRTYEQYF. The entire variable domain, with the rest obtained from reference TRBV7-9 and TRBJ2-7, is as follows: DTGVSQNPRHKITKRGQNVTFRCDPISEHNRLYWYRQTLGQGPEFLTYFQNEAQLEKSRLLSDRFSAERPKGSFSTLEIQRTEQGDSAMYLCASSLAGRTYEQYFGPGTRLTVT.

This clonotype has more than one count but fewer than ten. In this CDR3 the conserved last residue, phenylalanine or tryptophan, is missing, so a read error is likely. The CDR3 here is CASSQEWRYPNSPLHC. As DNA, the CDR3 is TGTGCCAGCAGCCAAGAGTGGCGCTATCCTAATTCACCCCTCCACTGT. The chain carries TRBV14 and TRBJ1-6; D gene ambiguous. The length of the CDR3 is 16 residues. Germline-derived CDR1 and CDR2 are SGHDN and FVKESK. Trimming left V 0 bases short and J 6 bases short, with 12 bases between.

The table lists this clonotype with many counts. The CDR3 DNA reads as TGTGCCAGCAGCTTGGGTTCCGGGGTTGGAGAGACCCAGTACTTC. Encoded protein: CASSLGSGVGETQYF. The chain recombines TRBV5-5 with TRBJ2-5, with D perhaps matching TRBD2 (5 bases). V lost 0 bases and J 4 bases, leaving 13 bases between the germline ends. CDR1 and CDR2 from the germline V gene are SGHKS and YYEKEE (reference sequence). The CDR3 totals 15 residues.

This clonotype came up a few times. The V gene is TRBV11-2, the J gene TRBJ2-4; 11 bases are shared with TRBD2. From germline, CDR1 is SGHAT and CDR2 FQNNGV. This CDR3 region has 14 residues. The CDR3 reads CACSRGLAENIQYF. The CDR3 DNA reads TGTGCTTGCAGCCGGGGACTAGCGGAAAACATTCAGTACTTC.

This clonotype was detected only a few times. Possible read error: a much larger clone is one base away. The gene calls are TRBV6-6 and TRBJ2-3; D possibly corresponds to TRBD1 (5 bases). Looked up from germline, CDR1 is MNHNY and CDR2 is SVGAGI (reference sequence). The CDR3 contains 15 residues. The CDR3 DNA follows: TGTGTCAGCACCCCTAGGGGTCCCAGCACAGATACGCAGTATTTT. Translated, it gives CVSTPRGPSTDTQYF.